Below are 18 T cell receptor beta chains sequenced from a single sample in a study of shared clonotypes between healthy human individuals (dated by TCRdb to 2020 to 2022). Receptors were amplified or captured by the immunoSEQ multiplex PCR assay. TCRdb retrieved this table from immuneACCESS and kept in-frame rearrangements only. Not all clones are present; in checked studies, unresolved V genes account for under half, and no reason is known for the remainder. The sample records approximately 97,000 clones, under 80% of which are singletons. The ten largest clones capture about 45% of the sample. What was sequenced was memory CD8+ T cells sorted from blood. The cell subset or site label, read with the paper, signifies: CD45RO+ cells pooled with CCR7-negative TemRA cells. All receptors come from a man aged 25 to 40 in good health.

This clone occurred a few times. This rearrangement joins TRBV6-5 to TRBJ2-1; possible D gene TRBD2, 6 bases. CDR1 is MNHEY, CDR2 SVGAGI, per germline. Between the trimmed V and J ends, which lost 1 base and 8 bases, there was a span of 9 bases. The CDR3 is made up of 13 amino acids. In DNA, the CDR3 is TGTGCCAGCAGTTACTTCGGGGGAGATGAGCAGTTCTTC. Translating it yields CASSYFGGDEQFF.

This clone was recorded once. The chain recombines TRBV25-1 with TRBJ2-2; no clear D gene. CDR3 length: 14 residues. V was clipped by 7 bases and J by 0 bases, with 9 bases between them. The germline V gene encodes CDR1 MGHDK and CDR2 SYGVNS. For the CDR3, the DNA is TGTGCCAGCATATCAAATGCGAACACCGGGGAGCTGTTTTTT. Its translation is CASISNANTGELFF.

The V and J genes are TRBV25-1 and TRBJ2-3; D is unclear. Trimming cost V 4 bases and J 5 bases, with 7 bases left between them. The CDR3 totals 12 residues. Looked up from germline, CDR1 is MGHDK and CDR2 is SYGVNS. In DNA form, the CDR3 reads TGTGCCAGCAGTGGAAAGGGAGATACGCAGTATTTT. Its protein is CASSGKGDTQYF.

This clone was counted only a few times. Other DNA variants within this sample encode the same CDR3. The chain couples TRBV28 to TRBJ2-1, with no clear D. The CDR3 has 12 residues. Germline CDR1 reads MDHEN; CDR2 reads SYDVKM. The V end lost 5 bases, the J end lost 3 bases, and 5 bases lay between the germline ends. The CDR3 region is CASSRSYNEQFF. The CDR3 DNA follows: TGTGCCAGCAGTCGTAGCTACAATGAGCAGTTCTTC.

The chain has TRBV18 and TRBJ2-7; tentative D call: TRBD2 (6 bases). CDR3 length: 12 residues. CDR1 is KGHSH, CDR2 LQKENI, per germline. V shed 3 bases and J shed 4 bases, with 7 bases lying between them. The CDR3 nucleotides are TGTGCCAGCTCACCGGAGGGTTACGAGCAGTACTTC. This gives the protein CASSPEGYEQYF.

This clone has more than one count but fewer than ten. The chain couples TRBV6-4 to TRBJ2-2; 9 nucleotides agree with TRBD2. Germline lookup yields CDR1 MRHNA and CDR2 SNTAGT. V trimming: 0 bases; J trimming: 10 bases; junction bases outside the gene matches: 6. The CDR3 has 15 amino acids. In DNA, the CDR3 is TGTGCCAGCAGTGACTCTACTAGCGGGTACGAGGAGCTGTTTTTT. Amino acids: CASSDSTSGYEELFF.

The chain carries TRBV27 and TRBJ2-7; 9 bases map to TRBD1. Germline CDR1 and CDR2: MNHEY and SMNVEV (reference sequence). The CDR3 loop spans 14 amino acids. V lost 6 bases, J lost 3 bases, and 6 bases stayed unmatched. Here the CDR3 reads CASRDGTGFYEQYF. CDR3 bases: TGTGCCAGCAGGGACGGGACAGGGTTCTACGAGCAGTACTTC.

This rearrangement joins TRBV29-1 to TRBJ2-1; unclear D gene. In germline, CDR1 is SQVTM, CDR2 ANQGSEA. V lost 7 bases and J lost 3, with 19 bases in between. This CDR3 contains 15 residues. CDR3 residues: CSANDRISNYNEQFF. The CDR3 region has the DNA TGCAGCGCCAACGACCGGATCTCGAACTACAATGAGCAGTTCTTC.

This chain joins TRBV7-2 and TRBJ2-3, with D perhaps matching TRBD2 (5 bases). V was shortened by 4 bases and J by 2 bases, with 13 bases between the two germline ends. CDR1 and CDR2 (germline): SGHTA, FQGNSA. The CDR3 is 15 residues long. CDR3 DNA: TGTGCCAGCAGCTATACCGGAGGCCCCACAGATACGCAGTATTTT. This sequence encodes CASSYTGGPTDTQYF.

V gene TRBV7-9 combines with J gene TRBJ2-7; 7 positions match TRBD1. The ends lost 6 bases at V and 3 bases at J; junction bases unmatched: 20. CDR3 length: 18 residues. The germline V gene encodes CDR1 SEHNR and CDR2 FQNEAQ (reference sequence). CDR3: CASSPLGATGREDYEQYF. Written as DNA, the CDR3 is TGTGCCAGCAGTCCCCTAGGGGCGACAGGGCGAGAGGACTACGAGCAGTACTTC. Complete variable domain (other parts from reference TRBV7-9 and TRBJ2-7): DTGVSQNPRHKITKRGQNVTFRCDPISEHNRLYWYRQTLGQGPEFLTYFQNEAQLEKSRLLSDRFSAERPKGSFSTLEIQRTEQGDSAMYLCASSPLGATGREDYEQYFGPGTRLTVT.

The V and J genes are TRBV15 and TRBJ2-7, with D perhaps matching TRBD1 (7 bases). The germline V gene has CDR1 LNHNV and CDR2 YYDKDF (reference sequence). The CDR3 consists of 14 residues. V dropped 4 bases and J dropped 5 bases, with 15 bases sitting between them. The DNA of the CDR3 is TGTGCCACCAGCACCCCAGGGGGGCTGGACGAGCAGTACTTC. Its protein is CATSTPGGLDEQYF. The full variable domain, rest sourced from reference TRBV15 and TRBJ2-7, is DAMVIQNPRYQVTQFGKPVTLSCSQTLNHNVMYWYQQKSSQAPKLLFHYYDKDFNNEADTPDNFQSRRPNTSFCFLDIRSPGLGDTAMYLCATSTPGGLDEQYFGPGTRLTVT.

The chain is built from TRBV4-2 and TRBJ1-5; D possibly corresponds to TRBD1 (6 bases). The CDR3 contains 15 residues. V shed 2 bases and J shed 0 bases, with 8 bases lying between them. Germline V gene lookup returns CDR1 LGHNA and CDR2 YNFKEQ. The CDR3 protein is CASSQQTGSNQPQHF. The CDR3 bases are TGTGCCAGCAGCCAACAGACAGGTAGCAATCAGCCCCAGCATTTT.

The CDR3: CASNLAGGNGEQFF. The CDR3, as DNA: TGTGCCAGCAACCTAGCGGGAGGGAATGGTGAGCAGTTCTTC. This chain connects TRBV2 to TRBJ2-1, with TRBD2 identical over 12 bases. With 7 bases clipped from V and 9 bases from J, the junction kept 7 bases outside the gene matches. This CDR3 comprises 14 residues. CDR1 and CDR2 from the germline V gene are SNHLY and FYNNEI.

The rearrangement joins TRBV25-1 to TRBJ2-3, with a possible D match to TRBD2 (5 bases). The V gene's germline CDR1 is MGHDK and CDR2 SYGVNS. The CDR3 spans 16 residues. Trimming left V 0 bases short and J 3 bases short, with 13 bases between. CDR3 sequence: CASSEYPTPGTDTQYF. The CDR3 nucleotides read TGTGCCAGCAGTGAATACCCCACCCCGGGGACAGATACGCAGTATTTT.

V and J are TRBV27 and TRBJ1-1, with TRBD1 matching over 9 bases. The CDR3 is 17 residues long. CDR1 is MNHEY and CDR2 is SMNVEV in the germline V gene (reference sequence). The ends lost 3 bases at V and 9 bases at J; junction bases unmatched: 17. Written as DNA, the CDR3 is TGTGCCAGCAGTTTTACGATCACAGGGGGCAGTATCGAAAAAGCTTTCTTT. Encoded protein: CASSFTITGGSIEKAFF.

The V call is TRBV1, the J call TRBJ2-7; TRBD2, the D gene given by the table, was not confirmed from the DNA. TRBV1 has pseudogene status. This CDR3 is 16 amino acids long. This CDR3 reads CTSSRILWEVLDEQYF. Here the CDR3 DNA reads TGCACCAGCAGCCGTATCTTGTGGGAGGTCCTGGACGAGCAGTACTTC.

The rearrangement uses TRBV27 and TRBJ2-1; D unresolved. V was shortened by 5 bases and J by 9 bases, with 11 bases between the two germline ends. The CDR3 has 12 amino acids. Germline CDR1 and CDR2: MNHEY and SMNVEV (reference sequence). The CDR3 loop is CASSPLGVEQFF. As DNA, the CDR3 is TGTGCCAGCAGTCCCCTAGGCGTTGAGCAGTTCTTC.

This clone has only a few counts. This chain joins TRBV19 and TRBJ1-1; D not resolved. Germline CDR1 reads LNHDA; CDR2 reads SQIVND (reference sequence). V was clipped by 5 bases and J by 0 bases, with 7 bases between them. The CDR3 sequence is 13 residues long. The DNA for the CDR3 is TGTGCCAGTAGTTCCGGATTGAACACTGAAGCTTTCTTT. This codes for CASSSGLNTEAFF.